The source of this TCR beta chain is a study of OX40 agonist ivuxolimab in advanced cancers. J was trimmed by 0 bases and V by 8 bases; bases with no gene match: 12. Germline V gives CDR1 SNHLY, CDR2 FYNNEI. The CDR3 has 19 residues. The assay was immunoSEQ multiplex PCR, and TCRdb's table has in-frame clones only and misses some. Among 66,000 or so clones listed, 82% were seen once. The input for sequencing was CD4+ or CD8+ T cells sorted from blood, taken in a trial of the OX40 agonist ivuxolimab. The sequence derives from an adult with an advanced solid tumor such as melanoma, head and neck, liver or kidney cancer. The chain couples TRBV2 to TRBJ2-4, with 14 bases identical to TRBD2. In DNA, the CDR3 is TGTGCCAGCGGCCTGCCGACTAGCGGGAGGGCCCCAGCCAAAAACATTCAGTACTTC. This codes for CASGLPTSGRAPAKNIQYF.